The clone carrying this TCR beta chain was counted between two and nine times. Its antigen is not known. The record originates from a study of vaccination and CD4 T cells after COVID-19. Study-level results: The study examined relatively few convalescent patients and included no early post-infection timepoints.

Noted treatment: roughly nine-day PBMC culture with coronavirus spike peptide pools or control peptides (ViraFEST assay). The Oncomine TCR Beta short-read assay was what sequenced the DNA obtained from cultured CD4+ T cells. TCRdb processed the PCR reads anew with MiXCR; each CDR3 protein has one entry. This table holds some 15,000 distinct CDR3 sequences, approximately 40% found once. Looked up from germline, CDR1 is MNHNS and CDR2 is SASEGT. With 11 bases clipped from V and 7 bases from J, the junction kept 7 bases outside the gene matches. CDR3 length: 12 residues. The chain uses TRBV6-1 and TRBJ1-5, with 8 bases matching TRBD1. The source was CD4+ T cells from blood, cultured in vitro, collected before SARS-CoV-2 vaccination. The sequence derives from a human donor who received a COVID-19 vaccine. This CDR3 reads CAGGQAEQPQHF. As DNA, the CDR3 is TGTGCCGGGGGACAGGCTGAACAGCCCCAGCATTTT.